This T cell receptor (beta chain) was sequenced for a study of graft-versus-host responses after intestinal transplantation. Study as a whole: The whole recipient group had anti-thymocyte globulin induction followed by tacrolimus and steroids for approximately three years. Study outcomes and limitations: Patients with graft-donor T cell macrochimerism had high graft-versus-host to host-versus-graft clonal ratios in allografts. Detected in recipient marrow were GvH clones, some of which were first observed in ileum or blood.

To note about this clone: Antigen unknown. Different DNA sequences within this sample yield the same CDR3.

The CDR3 has 13 residues. V lost 5 bases and J 2 bases, leaving 7 bases between the germline ends. CDR1 is LNHDA, CDR2 SQIVND, per germline (reference sequence). Sequenced by immunoSEQ multiplex PCR; TCRdb stores in-frame clones only, minus some. The table includes more than 50,000 clones, more than 75% detected once. This TCR was sampled from a human patient who received an intestinal transplant, so some T cells may come from the graft donor. The chain combines TRBV19 with TRBJ1-5; the D gene is possibly TRBD1 (5 bases). Sequencing used PBMCs, obtained roughly 120 days after intestinal transplantation. This CDR3 is CASSGTGNQPQHF. The CDR3 DNA is TGTGCCAGTAGTGGGACTGGCAATCAGCCCCAGCATTTT. The full variable domain, rest sourced from reference TRBV19 and TRBJ1-5, is DGGITQSPKYLFRKEGQNVTLSCEQNLNHDAMYWYRQDPGQGLRLIYYSQIVNDFQKGDIAEGYSVSREKKESFPLTVTSAQKNPTAFYLCASSGTGNQPQHFGDGTRLSIL.